These T cell receptor beta chains were read from a single sample in a study of cytomegalovirus exposure and HLA in healthy donors. The table came from immunoSEQ multiplex PCR; TCRdb's copy has only in-frame clones and leaves some out. The sample gives under 150,000 clones, 81% of which show up once; less than 0.75% is in the top ten. Sequencing was performed on PBMCs. Receptor source: a man aged 18-30 years in good health and CMV-seronegative. Each CDR3 is given with its conserved first and last residue. The D gene is left open where the match is weak. Size values are once, few and many counts, or a class for expanded clones, and some rows have none.

>TRBV7-9|TRBJ2-7|-|once
TGTGCCAGCAGCTTCCACTACGAGCAGTACTTC
CASSFHYEQYF
>TRBV27|TRBJ2-1|TRBD2|-
TGTGCCAGCGGGCTCGGGGGGGCCGGGTACAATGAGCAGTTCTTC
CASGLGGAGYNEQFF
>TRBV9|TRBJ2-5|TRBD2|-
TGTGCCAGCAGCGTTCTAGCGGGGGGGCTTGAGACCCAGTACTTC
CASSVLAGGLETQYF
>TRBV7-6|TRBJ1-2|TRBD1|-
TGTGCCAGCAGCACTTTTAGACAGGGGGCGCTTAGCGGCTACACCTTC
CASSTFRQGALSGYTF
>TRBV27|TRBJ1-1|TRBD1|-
TGTGCCAGCAGTTTACTTCAGACAGGGGGCAACACTGAAGCTTTCTTT
CASSLLQTGGNTEAFF
>TRBV7-9|TRBJ2-3|TRBD1|once
TGTGCCAGCAGCCAACATGCGACAGGGAGTGGCACAGATACGCAGTATTTT
CASSQHATGSGTDTQYF
>TRBV30|TRBJ1-6|TRBD1|-
TGTGCCTGGACGGGACAGCGGTTAGCTTATTATCCTAATTCACCCCTCCACTTT
CAWTGQRLAYYPNSPLHF
>TRBV4-1|TRBJ1-2|TRBD1|-
TGCGCCAGCAGTCCCGTTGGGGGACAGGAGGGAAGCTATGGCTACACCTTC
CASSPVGGQEGSYGYTF
>TRBV4-3|TRBJ1-5|-|-
TGCGCCAGCAGCCAAGATCCAGGGATTAATCAGCCCCAGCATTTT
CASSQDPGINQPQHF
>TRBV19|TRBJ2-1|-|-
TGTGCCAGTAGTATAGGGTCGGGAACTAATGAGCAGTTCTTC
CASSIGSGTNEQFF
>TRBV6-4|TRBJ1-2|TRBD1|-
TGTGCCAGCAGAGGGACAGATAACTATGGCTACACCTTC
CASRGTDNYGYTF
>TRBV5-4|TRBJ2-5|-|-
TGTGCCAGCAGCAGCGAACTACGGGGGACCCAAGAGACCCAGTACTTC
CASSSELRGTQETQYF
>TRBV30|TRBJ2-6|-|-
TGTGCCTGGTATCAGACCCAGGGGTCTGGGGCCAACGTCCTGACTTTC
CAWYQTQGSGANVLTF
>TRBV5-1|TRBJ2-3|TRBD2|-
TGCGCCAGCAGCTTGCCGGTTGGACAGGAGATGACTAGCGGATTTACAGATACGCAGTATTTT
CASSLPVGQEMTSGFTDTQYF
>TRBV7-9|TRBJ1-4|TRBD1|-
TGTGCCAGCAGCCCCGGACAGGGGTTTGGGAATGAAAAACTGTTTTTT
CASSPGQGFGNEKLFF
>TRBV5-1|TRBJ1-6|-|-
TGCGCCAGCAGCTTTCGTAATCAGAATTCACCCCTCCACTTT
CASSFRNQNSPLHF
>TRBV28|TRBJ1-5|TRBD1|-
TGTGCCAGCAGTTTATCCGACAGGGATCAGCCCCAGCATTTT
CASSLSDRDQPQHF
>TRBV4-3|TRBJ2-3|-|-
TGCGCCAGCAGCCAAGAGGTGGCAGTTGGAGATACGCAGTATTTT
CASSQEVAVGDTQYF
>TRBV6-5|TRBJ2-7|TRBD1|-
TGTGCCAGCATTACCAGGACAGGGGGCTCCTACGAGCAGTACTTC
CASITRTGGSYEQYF
>TRBV25-1|TRBJ2-3|-|-
TGTGCCAGCAGTGAACACGGGGGTACAGATACGCAGTATTTT
CASSEHGGTDTQYF
>TRBV6-5|TRBJ1-3|-|-
TGTGCCAGCAGTCTGACAGGACACTCTGGAAACACCATATATTTT
CASSLTGHSGNTIYF
>TRBV6-1|TRBJ1-6|-|few
TGTGCCAGCAGTGAAGTGACAGGTAGTAATTCACCCCTCCACTTT
CASSEVTGSNSPLHF
>TRBV19|TRBJ1-2|TRBD1|-
TGTGCCAGTAGTATCCGGCAGGGGGCTAATGGCTACACCTTC
CASSIRQGANGYTF
>TRBV5-4|TRBJ2-1|-|few
TGTGCCAGCAGCTTCGAGGGCAGGAATGAGCAGTTCTTC
CASSFEGRNEQFF
>TRBV28|TRBJ1-1|TRBD1|-
TGTGCCAGCAGTTTATCAGGGGGGACTGAAGCTTTCTTT
CASSLSGGTEAFF
>TRBV5-1|TRBJ2-3|TRBD2|-
TGCGCCAGCCAGTTACGTCCTAGCGGGGGGGCCATAAATACGCAGTATTTT
CASQLRPSGGAINTQYF
>TRBV7-9|TRBJ1-4|-|-
TGTGCCAGCAGCTTAGCGGGGGCTACTAATGAAAAACTGTTTTTT
CASSLAGATNEKLFF
>TRBV7-2|TRBJ2-3|-|-
TGTGCCAGCAGCTCTAGAGACGCAGATACGCAGTATTTT
CASSSRDADTQYF
>TRBV25-1|TRBJ1-1|TRBD1|-
TGTGCCATCCGAGGGACAGGGAGTAACACTGAAGCTTTCTTT
CAIRGTGSNTEAFF
>TRBV5-1|TRBJ1-4|TRBD1|-
TGCGCCAGCAGCTTTATGGGACAGGGAAGTAATGAAAAACTGTTTTTT
CASSFMGQGSNEKLFF
>TRBV2|TRBJ2-1|TRBD2|-
TGTGCCAGCAGTGGGACTAGCGGGGGCAATGAGCAGTTCTTC
CASSGTSGGNEQFF
>TRBV6-5|TRBJ1-1|-|-
TGTGCCAGCAGCCTACAGGGAATGAACACTGAAGCTTTCTTT
CASSLQGMNTEAFF